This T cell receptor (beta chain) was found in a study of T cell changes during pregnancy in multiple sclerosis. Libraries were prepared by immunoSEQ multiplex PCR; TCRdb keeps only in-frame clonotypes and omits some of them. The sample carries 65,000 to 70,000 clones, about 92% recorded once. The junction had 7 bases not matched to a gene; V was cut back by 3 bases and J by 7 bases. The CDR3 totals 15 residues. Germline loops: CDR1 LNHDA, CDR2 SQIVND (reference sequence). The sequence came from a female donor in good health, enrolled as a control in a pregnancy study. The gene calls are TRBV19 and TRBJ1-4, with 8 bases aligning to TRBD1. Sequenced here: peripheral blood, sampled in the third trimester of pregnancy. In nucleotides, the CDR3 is TGTGCCAGTAGTATTCAGGGGGCGCTCGGTGAAAAACTGTTTTTT. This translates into CASSIQGALGEKLFF.